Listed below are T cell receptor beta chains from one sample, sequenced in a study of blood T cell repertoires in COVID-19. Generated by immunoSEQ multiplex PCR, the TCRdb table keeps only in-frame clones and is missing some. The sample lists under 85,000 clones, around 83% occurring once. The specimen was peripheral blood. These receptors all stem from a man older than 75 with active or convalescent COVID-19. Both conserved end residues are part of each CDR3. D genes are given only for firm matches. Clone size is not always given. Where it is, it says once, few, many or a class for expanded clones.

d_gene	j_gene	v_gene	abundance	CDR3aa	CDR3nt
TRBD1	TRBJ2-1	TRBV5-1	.	CASSLSTGGNYNEQFF	TGCGCCAGCAGCCTTAGCACAGGGGGTAATTACAATGAGCAGTTCTTC
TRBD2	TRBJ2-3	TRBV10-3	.	CAISIAGESTDTQYF	TGTGCCATCAGCATAGCGGGGGAGAGCACAGATACGCAGTATTTT
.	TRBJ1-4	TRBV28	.	CASGLNLRGGREKLFF	TGTGCCAGCGGACTCAACTTAAGGGGGGGAAGGGAAAAACTGTTTTTT
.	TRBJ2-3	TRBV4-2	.	CASSQDPEGDTQYF	TGTGCCAGCAGCCAAGATCCTGAGGGAGATACGCAGTATTTT
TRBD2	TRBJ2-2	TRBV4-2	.	CASSRQLAGDGGELFF	TGTGCCAGCAGCCGCCAACTAGCGGGAGACGGCGGGGAGCTGTTTTTT
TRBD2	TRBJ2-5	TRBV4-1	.	CASSRGRGRQEAQYF	TGCGCCAGCAGCAGAGGGCGGGGGAGGCAAGAGGCCCAGTACTTC
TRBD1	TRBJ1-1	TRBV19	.	CATSLTVRGPEAFF	TGTGCCACCTCGTTGACCGTCAGGGGGCCTGAAGCTTTCTTT
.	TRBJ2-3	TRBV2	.	CASSEGSGPTDTQYF	TGTGCCAGCAGTGAGGGGAGCGGCCCCACAGATACGCAGTATTTT
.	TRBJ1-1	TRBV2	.	CASRQFLTEAFF	TGTGCCAGCAGACAGTTTCTAACTGAAGCTTTCTTT
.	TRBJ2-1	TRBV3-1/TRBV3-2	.	CASSQDVANYNEQFF	TGTGCCAGCAGCCAAGATGTGGCCAACTACAATGAGCAGTTCTTC
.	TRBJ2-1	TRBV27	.	CASSFRGYMGRNEQFF	TGTGCCAGCAGTTTCAGGGGGTACATGGGGAGGAATGAGCAGTTCTTC
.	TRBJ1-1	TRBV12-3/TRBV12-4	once	CASTSGRDTEAFF	TGTGCCAGCACGTCCGGTCGGGACACTGAAGCTTTCTTT
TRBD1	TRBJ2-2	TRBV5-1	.	CASSLQGAGGELFF	TGCGCCAGCAGCTTACAGGGGGCCGGCGGGGAGCTGTTTTTT
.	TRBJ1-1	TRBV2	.	CASRVTAEAFF	TGTGCCAGCAGGGTAACCGCCGAGGCTTTCTTT
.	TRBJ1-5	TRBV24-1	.	CATSDLQAPLYYSNQPQHF	TGTGCCACCAGTGATCTACAGGCCCCGCTATACTATAGCAATCAGCCCCAGCATTTT
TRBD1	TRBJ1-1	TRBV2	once	CASSRQGVENTEAFF	TGTGCCAGCAGTCGACAGGGGGTGGAGAACACTGAAGCTTTCTTT
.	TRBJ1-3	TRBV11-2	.	CASSLDLGAYTIYF	TGTGCCAGCAGCTTAGATCTTGGGGCATACACCATATATTTT
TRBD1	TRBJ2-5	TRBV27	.	CASRQGAGFGTQYF	TGTGCCAGCAGACAGGGGGCTGGGTTTGGGACCCAGTACTTC
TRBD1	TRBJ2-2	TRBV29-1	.	CGARTGENTGELFF	TGCGGAGCCAGGACAGGGGAGAACACCGGGGAGCTGTTTTTT
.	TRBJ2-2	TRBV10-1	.	CASSETGSTGELFF	TGCGCCAGCAGTGAAACGGGAAGCACCGGGGAGCTGTTTTTT
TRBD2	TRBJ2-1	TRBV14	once	CASSQLAGGGEQFF	TGTGCCAGCAGCCAGCTAGCGGGAGGCGGCGAGCAGTTCTTC
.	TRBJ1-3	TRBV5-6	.	CASSLDRVTGNTIYF	TGTGCCAGCAGCTTGGACAGAGTGACTGGAAACACCATATATTTT
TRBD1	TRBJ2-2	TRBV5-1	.	CASSDRTGNTGELFF	TGCGCCAGTTCGGACCGGACAGGGAACACCGGGGAGCTGTTTTTT
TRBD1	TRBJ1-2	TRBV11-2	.	CASSTRTGRGGYTF	TGTGCCAGCAGCACCCGGACAGGGAGAGGTGGCTACACCTTC
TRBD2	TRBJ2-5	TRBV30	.	CAWSVRRSGGALQETQYF	TGTGCCTGGAGTGTACGCCGTAGCGGGGGGGCCTTACAAGAGACCCAGTACTTC
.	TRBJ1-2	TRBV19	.	CASSIDEGSNGYTF	TGTGCCAGTAGTATAGATGAGGGCTCGAATGGCTACACCTTC
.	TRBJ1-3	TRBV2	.	CASKPDSSGNTIYF	TGTGCCAGCAAACCGGACAGCTCTGGAAACACCATATATTTT
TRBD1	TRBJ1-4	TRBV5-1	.	CASSSGTANEKLFF	TGCGCCAGCAGCTCCGGGACAGCAAATGAAAAACTGTTTTTT
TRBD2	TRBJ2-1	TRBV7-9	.	CASARQWAGEGNEQFF	TGTGCCAGCGCCCGACAGTGGGCGGGAGAGGGCAATGAGCAGTTCTTC
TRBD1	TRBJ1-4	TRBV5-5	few	CASSSLTGSDEKLFF	TGTGCCAGCAGCTCGTTGACAGGGTCGGATGAAAAACTGTTTTTT
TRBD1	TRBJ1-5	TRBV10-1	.	CASSEDRAYNQPQHF	TGCGCCAGCAGTGAGGACAGGGCGTACAATCAGCCCCAGCATTTT
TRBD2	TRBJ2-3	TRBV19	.	CASKGAAGGPGSTDTQYF	TGTGCCAGTAAGGGAGCGGCGGGAGGGCCGGGGAGCACAGATACGCAGTATTTT
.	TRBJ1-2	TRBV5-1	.	CASSQAQGSGVYYGYTF	TGCGCCAGCAGCCAAGCCCAGGGATCCGGCGTTTACTATGGCTACACCTTC
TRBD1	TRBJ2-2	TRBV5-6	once	CASIPGQGSAGELFF	TGTGCCAGCATCCCGGGACAGGGGAGCGCCGGGGAGCTGTTTTTT
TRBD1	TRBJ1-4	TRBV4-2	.	CASSQGGQGREKLFF	TGTGCCAGCAGCCAAGGAGGACAGGGACGCGAAAAACTGTTTTTT
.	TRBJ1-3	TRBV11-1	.	CASSLSKRYSGNTIYF	TGTGCCAGCAGCTTAAGTAAGAGATACTCTGGAAACACCATATATTTT
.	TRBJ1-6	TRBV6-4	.	CASSDSGSPLHF	TGTGCCAGCAGTGATAGTGGTTCACCCCTCCACTTT
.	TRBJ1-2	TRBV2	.	CATSKVQGNYGYTF	TGTGCCACCTCCAAGGTTCAGGGTAACTATGGCTACACCTTC
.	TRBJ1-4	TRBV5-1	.	CASSLAAGPGDEKLFF	TGCGCCAGCAGCTTGGCCGCAGGGCCAGGAGATGAAAAACTGTTTTTT
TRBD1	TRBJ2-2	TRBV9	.	CASHRNRDRNTGELFF	TGTGCCAGTCACCGGAACCGGGACAGAAACACCGGGGAGCTGTTTTTT
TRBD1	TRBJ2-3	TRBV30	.	CAWSVGQGSSTDTQYF	TGTGCCTGGAGTGTTGGACAGGGCTCTAGCACAGATACGCAGTATTTT
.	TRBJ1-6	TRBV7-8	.	CASSLRDSPLHF	TGTGCCAGCAGCTTGAGGGATTCACCCCTCCACTTT
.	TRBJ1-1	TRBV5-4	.	CASSLQGGYTEAFF	TGTGCCAGCAGTTTACAGGGAGGGTACACTGAAGCTTTCTTT
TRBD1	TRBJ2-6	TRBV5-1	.	CASSRAIRDRASGANVLTF	TGCGCCAGCAGCCGTGCGATCAGGGACAGAGCCTCTGGGGCCAACGTCCTGACTTTC
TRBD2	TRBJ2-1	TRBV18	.	CASSESVGLAGANEQFF	TGTGCCAGCTCGGAAAGCGTGGGACTAGCGGGAGCGAATGAGCAGTTCTTC
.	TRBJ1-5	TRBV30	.	CAWSHGEGYQPQHF	TGTGCCTGGAGTCACGGGGAGGGGTATCAGCCCCAGCATTTT
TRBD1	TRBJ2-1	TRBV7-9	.	CASRLTGGGTIEQFF	TGTGCCAGCAGATTGACAGGGGGAGGTACAATTGAGCAGTTCTTC
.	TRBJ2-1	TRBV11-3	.	CASSPQGGQPYNEQFF	TGTGCCAGCAGCCCCCAGGGGGGACAGCCCTACAATGAGCAGTTCTTC
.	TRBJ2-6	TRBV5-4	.	CASSLPTPGSGANVLTF	TGTGCCAGCAGCTTGCCAACTCCAGGGTCTGGGGCCAACGTCCTGACTTTC
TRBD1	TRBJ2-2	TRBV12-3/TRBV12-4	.	CASKGASTGELFF	TGTGCCAGCAAGGGGGCGAGTACCGGGGAGCTGTTTTTT
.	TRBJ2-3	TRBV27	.	CASTSRDTYTDTQYF	TGTGCCAGCACTTCTCGGGACACCTACACAGATACGCAGTATTTT
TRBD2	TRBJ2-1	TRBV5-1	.	CASRGLAGGDGVEQFF	TGCGCCAGCAGGGGACTAGCGGGAGGGGACGGGGTAGAGCAGTTCTTC